This T cell receptor beta chain came from a study of CD8+ T cells in alopecia areata. Study overall: Tofacitinib was given for 6 to 18 months, then stopped for 6 months. Broader study findings: Scalp clonality, together with expanded CD8+ clones among the top 100, fell significantly with tofacitinib.

The CDR3 is 15 residues long. The J segment lost 4 bases and the V segment lost 3 bases, leaving 2 bases of the junction unmatched. Germline lookup yields CDR1 SGHRS and CDR2 YFSETQ. The sample's treatment: oral pan-JAK inhibitor, 5-10 mg twice daily. It was from alopecia areata patients that lesional scalp punch biopsies and peripheral blood were collected. Extraction of RNA preceded its reverse transcription into cDNA, which served as the sequencing template. Repertoires were generated with immunoSEQ multiplex PCR, while TCRdb's copy carries only in-frame clones and drops some. The table has fewer than 250,000 clones, roughly three fifths seen once. To note about this clone: The target antigen is unknown.

The source is a human donor with alopecia areata. J is TRBJ2-1 and V is TRBV5-1; TRBD2 aligns across 12 bases. This sample comprised CD4+ T cells sorted from blood, obtained around week 50, from a patient treated with tofacitinib. The CDR3 protein is CASSSGTSGYNEQFF. The CDR3 nucleotides are TGCGCCAGCAGCTCCGGGACTAGCGGGTACAATGAGCAGTTCTTC.